The source of this TCR beta chain is a study of cytomegalovirus exposure and HLA in healthy donors. General study findings and limits: Accounts indicate the classifier identified cytomegalovirus status with strong specificity and sensitivity. The investigators catalogued under 200 TCR beta chains as cytomegalovirus-associated.

Concerning this clone itself: The antigen is not known.

The germline V gene encodes CDR1 SNHLY and CDR2 FYNNEI. The CDR3 loop spans 16 amino acids. Trimming stripped 4 bases from V and 4 bases from J, with 17 bases between. The donors were part of the validation cohort, which consisted of under 150 subjects and was separate from the first cohort of 600 to 850 subjects. Profiled with immunoSEQ multiplex PCR; TCRdb holds only in-frame clones, not every one. Among approximately 150,000 clones listed, just under 90% were seen once. The sequenced sample consisted of PBMCs. This clonotype was obtained from a woman aged 30 to 39 in good health and CMV-seronegative. The chain employs TRBV2 and TRBJ2-1; tentative D call: TRBD2 (7 bases). CDR3 residues: CASSVLGLGGYNEQFF. As DNA, the CDR3 is TGTGCCAGCAGTGTTTTAGGACTAGGGGGTTACAATGAGCAGTTCTTC.